The TCR beta chain under discussion was sequenced for a study of cytomegalovirus exposure and HLA in healthy donors. Findings and limits, study-wide: The analysis excluded some indistinguishable V segments, including TRBV6-2 and TRBV6-3. Likely technical artifact: a cluster of highly shared sequence variants.

Losses at the gene ends were 8 bases for V and 3 bases for J; bases not matched to a gene: 5. Germline values: CDR1 SNHLY, CDR2 FYNNEI. The CDR3 spans 13 residues. Primers: 60 Vbeta forward and 13 Jbeta reverse. Per the study methods: In a later analysis, the count reached some 88 million unique TCR beta chains, with roughly 12 million shared. Here immunoSEQ multiplex PCR was the method, and the copy in TCRdb shows in-frame clones only, minus some. V, J and clone size derive from that table, while D and trimming were established from the DNA sequence. The table lists about 50,000 clones, 72% of them singletons. On this clone itself: Its antigen remains unknown.

The rearrangement joins TRBV2 to TRBJ2-5; 8 bases line up with TRBD2. The sequenced material came from PBMCs. The TCR originated in a woman in her forties or fifties in good health and CMV-seronegative. The CDR3 region is CASQREIKETQYF. CDR3 sequence (DNA): TGTGCCAGCCAGCGGGAGATAAAAGAGACCCAGTACTTC. The full variable domain, with the rest looked up from reference TRBV2 and TRBJ2-5, is EPEVTQTPSHQVTQMGQEVILRCVPISNHLYFYWYRQILGQKVEFLVSFYNNEISEKSEIFDDQFSVERPDGSNFTLKIRSTKLEDSAMYFCASQREIKETQYFGPGTRLLVL.